The 29 T cell receptor beta chains listed next were all sequenced from one sample in a study of OX40 agonist ivuxolimab in advanced cancers. Assay: immunoSEQ multiplex PCR; the TCRdb copy retains only in-frame clones and omits some. The sample contains around 87,000 clones, around 94% of which appear only once. Sequenced material: CD4+ or CD8+ T cells sorted from blood, taken in a trial of the OX40 agonist ivuxolimab. Every receptor here comes from an adult with an advanced solid tumor such as melanoma, head and neck, liver or kidney cancer.

The rearrangement joins TRBV12-5 to TRBJ1-2; unclear D gene. CDR1 LGHNT and CDR2 FRNRAP come from the germline V gene. V was cut by 2 bases and J by 3 bases, with 19 bases left in between. The CDR3 totals 17 residues. The CDR3 DNA follows: TGTGCTAGTGGTTTGCCCCCGACCGAAACCGGGGACTATGGCTACACCTTC. Its protein product is CASGLPPTETGDYGYTF. Full variable domain (rest looked up from reference TRBV12-5 and TRBJ1-2): DARVTQTPRHKVTEMGQEVTMRCQPILGHNTVFWYRQTMMQGLELLAYFRNRAPLDDSGMPKDRFSAEMPDATLATLKIQPSEPRDSAVYFCASGLPPTETGDYGYTFGSGTRLTVV.

As concerns this clone: Compared with germline, one end of the junction differs, possibly owing to a read error. The chain carries TRBV4-3 and TRBJ1-5; no firm D call. The CDR3 has 14 residues. CDR1 is LGHNA, CDR2 YSLEER, per germline. CDR3 DNA: TGCGCCAGCAGCGAAGACCTCGTGGGTCAGCCCCAGCATTTT. Protein sequence: CASSEDLVGQPQHF.

This rearrangement joins TRBV28 to TRBJ1-2; tentative D call: TRBD1 (6 bases). The CDR3 runs 14 residues. CDR1 and CDR2 from the germline V gene are MDHEN and SYDVKM. Deletions cut 5 bases from V and 5 bases from J, with 15 bases between. This CDR3 is CASSLRQVPYGYTF. CDR3 nucleotide sequence: TGTGCCAGCAGTCTTCGACAGGTGCCATATGGCTACACCTTC.

The rearrangement joins TRBV27 to TRBJ2-6, with D maybe TRBD1 (6 bases). This CDR3 is built from 19 residues. Looked up from germline, CDR1 is MNHEY and CDR2 is SMNVEV (reference sequence). The V end lost 7 bases, the J end lost 0 bases, and 22 bases lay between the germline ends. The CDR3: CASTETGTPQNSGANVLTF. CDR3 in DNA: TGTGCCAGCACCGAAACCGGGACACCCCAGAACTCTGGGGCCAACGTCCTGACTTTC.

The V and J genes are TRBV27 and TRBJ2-2; no reliable D call. With 5 bases removed from V and 7 bases from J, the gap between germline ends came to 20 bases. Germline CDR1 and CDR2: MNHEY and SMNVEV (reference sequence). The CDR3 loop spans 16 amino acids. CDR3 DNA: TGTGCCAGCAGTACCTTTCCCCTTGGGCATAACGGGGAGCTGTTTTTT. Its protein is CASSTFPLGHNGELFF.

The J gene is TRBJ2-7, the V gene TRBV28; D uncertain. Trimming pared 3 bases from V and 5 bases from J, leaving 5 bases between. The CDR3 extends over 11 amino acids. Germline V gene sequence: CDR1 MDHEN, CDR2 SYDVKM. This chain's CDR3 is CASSFPDEQYF. DNA for the CDR3: TGTGCCAGCAGTTTCCCCGACGAGCAGTACTTC.

The chain combines TRBV13 with TRBJ2-1; D not resolved. The CDR3 is 14 residues long. CDR1 is PRHDT, CDR2 FYEKMQ, per germline (reference sequence). Deletions cut 0 bases from V and 10 bases from J, with 13 bases between. As DNA, the CDR3 is TGTGCCAGCAGCTTAGGCACAGCCAGCAGGGAGCAGTTCTTC. The encoded protein is CASSLGTASREQFF.

The chain has TRBV13 and TRBJ1-5, with D possibly TRBD1 on 5 matching bases. This CDR3 has 14 residues. Trimming cost V 0 bases and J 7 bases, with 10 bases left between them. The V gene's germline CDR1 is PRHDT and CDR2 FYEKMQ (reference sequence). The DNA for the CDR3 is TGTGCCAGCAGCTTAGGTCAGGGTGGGCAGCCCCAGCATTTT. This translates into CASSLGQGGQPQHF.

The chain uses TRBV9 and TRBJ2-2; D ambiguous. Between the trimmed V and J ends, which lost 4 bases and 1 base, there was a span of 11 bases. CDR3 length equals 15 residues. The germline V gene encodes CDR1 SGDLS and CDR2 YYNGEE. CDR3 in amino acids: CASSSRARNTGELFF. CDR3 bases: TGTGCCAGCAGCTCCCGAGCCCGGAACACCGGGGAGCTGTTTTTT.

The chain carries TRBV5-6 and TRBJ2-2, with 15 positions matching TRBD2. Trimming cost V 3 bases and J 5 bases; bases outside gene matches: 2. Germline CDR1 is SGHDT and CDR2 is YYEEEE. The CDR3 consists of 16 residues. The CDR3 DNA is TGTGCCAGCAGCTGGGGACTAGCGGGAGGTACCGGGGAGCTGTTTTTT. Its protein product is CASSWGLAGGTGELFF. The entire variable domain, with the rest obtained from reference TRBV5-6 and TRBJ2-2, is as follows: DAGVTQSPTHLIKTRGQQVTLRCSPKSGHDTVSWYQQALGQGPQFIFQYYEEEERQRGNFPDRFSGHQFPNYSSELNVNALLLGDSALYLCASSWGLAGGTGELFFGEGSRLTVL.

The chain combines TRBV2 with TRBJ2-2; D gene uncertain. Between the trimmed V and J ends, which lost 2 bases and 6 bases, there was a span of 16 bases. The CDR3 consists of 16 residues. From germline, CDR1 is SNHLY and CDR2 FYNNEI. CDR3: CASSEWAEILAGELFF. CDR3 nucleotide sequence: TGTGCCAGCAGTGAATGGGCGGAAATTCTGGCCGGGGAGCTGTTTTTT.

The rearrangement joins TRBV13 to TRBJ2-7; 7 bases match TRBD2. The J segment lost 0 bases and the V segment lost 3 bases, leaving 2 bases of the junction unmatched. Germline CDR1 reads PRHDT; CDR2 reads FYEKMQ (reference sequence). The CDR3 runs 14 residues. The DNA of the CDR3 is TGTGCCAGCAGCTTGGGGACTAACTCCTACGAGCAGTACTTC. Translated: CASSLGTNSYEQYF.

In its sample, this clone was seen a few times. This chain joins TRBV7-8 and TRBJ2-3; 10 bases match TRBD2. CDR3 size: 16 residues. V lost 4 bases to trimming and J lost 0 bases; unmatched junction nucleotides: 4. Germline V gives CDR1 SGHVS, CDR2 FQNEAQ. For the CDR3, the DNA is TGTGCCAGCAGCTCCAGCGGGGGGGCTAGCACAGATACGCAGTATTTT. It specifies CASSSSGGASTDTQYF.

V is TRBV2 and J is TRBJ2-1, with D possibly matching TRBD2 (6 bases). V lost 3 bases and J lost 0, with 12 bases in between. The germline V gene has CDR1 SNHLY and CDR2 FYNNEI. The CDR3 runs 16 residues. The CDR3 coding sequence is TGTGCCAGCAGTGACCGGACTATCAGCTCCTACAATGAGCAGTTCTTC. Its protein is CASSDRTISSYNEQFF.

The chain employs TRBV5-6 and TRBJ2-7; 8 bases are shared with TRBD1. This CDR3 spans 13 amino acids. Germline V gives CDR1 SGHDT, CDR2 YYEEEE. Trimming cost V 4 bases and J 5 bases; bases outside gene matches: 5. CDR3 residues: CASSQDRAHEQYF. In DNA form, the CDR3 reads TGTGCCAGCAGCCAGGACAGGGCCCACGAGCAGTACTTC.

This chain links TRBV5-1 with TRBJ2-5, with no clear D. Germline V lookup: CDR1 SGHRS, CDR2 YFSETQ. This CDR3 contains 14 residues. V gave up 1 base and J gave up 1 base, with 8 bases separating them. DNA for the CDR3: TGCGCCAGCAGCTTGACCGACATCCAAGAGACCCAGTACTTC. Protein: CASSLTDIQETQYF.

J is TRBJ1-1 and V is TRBV19; D may be TRBD1 (5 bases). The germline V and J ends were trimmed by 5 bases and 4 bases, with 11 bases remaining between them. CDR1 LNHDA and CDR2 SQIVND come from the germline V gene (reference sequence). The CDR3 consists of 13 residues. Here the CDR3 reads CASSPGLGTEAFF. The CDR3 region has the DNA TGTGCCAGTAGTCCAGGGCTGGGCACTGAAGCTTTCTTT.

The rearrangement joins TRBV27 to TRBJ2-7; D unresolved. Germline V gene sequence: CDR1 MNHEY, CDR2 SMNVEV (reference sequence). This CDR3 region has 12 residues. The V end lost 0 bases, the J end lost 10 bases, and 10 bases lay between the germline ends. The CDR3 protein is CASSLSPGFQYF. CDR3 DNA sequence: TGTGCCAGCAGTTTATCGCCCGGATTTCAGTACTTC.

The chain recombines TRBV7-9 with TRBJ1-5; the D is unclear. This CDR3 region has 14 residues. The V gene lost 1 base and the J gene lost 1 base, with 5 bases spanning the gap. Germline CDR1 and CDR2: SEHNR and FQNEAQ (reference sequence). CDR3 sequence: CASSLDSSNQPQHF. DNA of the CDR3: TGTGCCAGCAGCTTAGATAGCAGCAATCAGCCCCAGCATTTT.

The CDR3 sequence: CASSIVGDYGYTF. CDR3 coding DNA: TGTGCCAGTAGTATAGTAGGGGACTATGGCTACACCTTC. The J gene is TRBJ1-2, the V gene TRBV19; perhaps TRBD1 as D (5 bases). This CDR3 is 13 amino acids long. V lost 1 base, J lost 3 bases, and 6 bases lay in between. Germline CDR1 is LNHDA and CDR2 is SQIVND (reference sequence).

The chain combines TRBV11-2 with TRBJ1-4, with D perhaps matching TRBD1 (6 bases). V lost 8 bases to trimming and J lost 0 bases, with 16 bases between them. The CDR3 spans 16 residues. Per the germline V gene, CDR1 is SGHAT and CDR2 is FQNNGV. The CDR3 DNA is TGTGCCAGCGGGGGGCTGGATCTAACAACTAATGAAAAACTGTTTTTT. Protein: CASGGLDLTTNEKLFF. Complete variable domain (other parts from reference TRBV11-2 and TRBJ1-4): EAGVAQSPRYKIIEKRQSVAFWCNPISGHATLYWYQQILGQGPKLLIQFQNNGVVDDSQLPKDRFSAERLKGVDSTLKIQPAKLEDSAVYLCASGGLDLTTNEKLFFGSGTQLSVL.

The chain has TRBV19 and TRBJ2-1; weak D call: TRBD1 (5 bases). Germline V gene sequence: CDR1 LNHDA, CDR2 SQIVND (reference sequence). Trimming took off 0 bases at V and 6 bases at J, with 15 bases between the two ends. The CDR3 covers 16 residues. The DNA for the CDR3 is TGTGCCAGTAGTATAGAGGGTAGTTGGGGCCCCAATGAGCAGTTCTTC. This codes for CASSIEGSWGPNEQFF.

J is TRBJ2-7 and V is TRBV7-6; tentatively, D is TRBD2 (6 bases). V gave up 5 bases and J gave up 2 bases, with 13 bases separating them. Looked up from germline, CDR1 is SGHVS and CDR2 is FNYEAQ. The length of the CDR3 is 14 residues. The CDR3 sequence is CASSPFSGTYEQYF. Here the CDR3 DNA reads TGTGCCAGCAGCCCTTTTAGCGGTACCTACGAGCAGTACTTC. The whole variable domain, remainder taken from reference TRBV7-6 and TRBJ2-7, is GAGVSQSPRYKVTKRGQDVALRCDPISGHVSLYWYRQALGQGPEFLTYFNYEAQQDKSGLPNDRFSAERPEGSISTLTIQRTEQRDSAMYRCASSPFSGTYEQYFGPGTRLTVT.

V and J are TRBV18 and TRBJ2-3, with 8 bases fitting TRBD2. V lost 5 bases to trimming and J lost 12 bases; unmatched junction nucleotides: 7. Germline V lookup: CDR1 KGHSH, CDR2 LQKENI. This CDR3 contains 12 residues. The CDR3 nucleotides read TGTGCCAGCTCAAACCGGGAGGGGGATCAGTATTTT. It is translated as CASSNREGDQYF.

This clone was recorded once. This chain uses TRBV9 with TRBJ2-7, with D perhaps assigned TRBD1 or TRBD2 (6 bases each). Germline lookup yields CDR1 SGDLS and CDR2 YYNGEE. CDR3 length: 15 amino acids. Trimming cost V 4 bases and J 4 bases, with 18 bases left between them. CDR3: CASSPRTRGGYEQYF. The CDR3 DNA sequence: TGTGCCAGCAGCCCTCGGACCAGGGGAGGTTACGAGCAGTACTTC.

The chain employs TRBV11-2 and TRBJ1-2; TRBD1 matches at 7 bases. CDR1 SGHAT and CDR2 FQNNGV come from the germline V gene. The CDR3 is 16 amino acids. The junction had 13 bases not matched to a gene; V was cut back by 5 bases and J by 4 bases. The CDR3 loop is CASSPVPVGGGYGYTF. As DNA, the CDR3 is TGTGCCAGCAGCCCAGTTCCCGTAGGGGGCGGCTATGGCTACACCTTC.

This clone has only one observation. V is TRBV14 and J is TRBJ1-1, with TRBD1 as a possible D gene (5 bases). V lost 2 bases and J lost 8, with 12 bases in between. The CDR3 length is 13 residues. The germline CDR1 and CDR2 sequences are SGHDN and FVKESK. CDR3 amino acids: CASSQRYSGEAFF. The CDR3 DNA reads as TGTGCCAGCAGCCAAAGATACTCAGGGGAAGCTTTCTTT.

The rearrangement uses TRBV29-1 and TRBJ1-2, with TRBD1 identical over 9 bases. The V segment lost 8 bases and the J segment 5 bases; nucleotides outside the gene matches: 6. This CDR3 region has 12 residues. The germline V gene encodes CDR1 SQVTM and CDR2 ANQGSEA. CDR3 in DNA: TGCAGCACTCCGACAGGGGGTTATGGCTACACCTTC. It is translated as CSTPTGGYGYTF.

The J gene is TRBJ2-1, the V gene TRBV18; 7 bases line up with TRBD1. J gave up 9 bases and V 3 bases, and 8 bases lay outside the gene matches. The CDR3 has 14 residues. The germline V gene encodes CDR1 KGHSH and CDR2 LQKENI. CDR3 coding DNA: TGTGCCAGCTCACCTCCTGACAGGGCCAGTGAGCAGTTCTTC. Translating gives CASSPPDRASEQFF.